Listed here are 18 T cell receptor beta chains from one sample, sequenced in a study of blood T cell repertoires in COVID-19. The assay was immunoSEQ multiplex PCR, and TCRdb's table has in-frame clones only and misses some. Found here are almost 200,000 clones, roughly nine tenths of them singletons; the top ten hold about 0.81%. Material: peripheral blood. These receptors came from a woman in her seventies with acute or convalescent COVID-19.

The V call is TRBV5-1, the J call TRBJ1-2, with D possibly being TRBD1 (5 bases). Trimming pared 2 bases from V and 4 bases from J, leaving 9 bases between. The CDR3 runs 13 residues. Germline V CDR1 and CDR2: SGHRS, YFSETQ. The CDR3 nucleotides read TGCGCCAGCAGCTTTGACAGCCTCTATGGCTACACCTTC. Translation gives CASSFDSLYGYTF. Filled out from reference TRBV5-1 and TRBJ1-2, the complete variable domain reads KAGVTQTPRYLIKTRGQQVTLSCSPISGHRSVSWYQQTPGQGLQFLFEYFSETQRNKGNFPGRFSGRQFSNSRSEMNVSTLELGDSALYLCASSFDSLYGYTFGSGTRLTVV.

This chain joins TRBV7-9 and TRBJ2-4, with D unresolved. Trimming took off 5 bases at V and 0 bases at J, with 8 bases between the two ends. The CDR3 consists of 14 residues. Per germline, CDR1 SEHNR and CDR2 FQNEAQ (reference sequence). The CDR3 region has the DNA TGTGCCAGCAGCCCCCTCGGAGCCAAAAACATTCAGTACTTC. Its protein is CASSPLGAKNIQYF.

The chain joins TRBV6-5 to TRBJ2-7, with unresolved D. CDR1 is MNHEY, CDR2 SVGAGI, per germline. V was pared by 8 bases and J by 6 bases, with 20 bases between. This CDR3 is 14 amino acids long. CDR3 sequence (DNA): TGTGCCAGCGAAAAAGGTGACCTAGGCTCCGAGCAGTACTTC. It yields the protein CASEKGDLGSEQYF.

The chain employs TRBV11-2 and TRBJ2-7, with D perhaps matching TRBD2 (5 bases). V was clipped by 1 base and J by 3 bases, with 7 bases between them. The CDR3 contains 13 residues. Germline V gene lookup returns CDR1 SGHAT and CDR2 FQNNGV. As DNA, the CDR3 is TGTGCCAGCAGCTTAGGGAGGCTCTACGAGCAGTACTTC. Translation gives CASSLGRLYEQYF.

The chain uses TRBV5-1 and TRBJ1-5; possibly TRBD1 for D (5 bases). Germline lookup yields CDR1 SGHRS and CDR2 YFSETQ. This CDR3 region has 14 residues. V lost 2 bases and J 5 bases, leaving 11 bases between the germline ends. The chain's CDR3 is CASSFDSLYQPQHF. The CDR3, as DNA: TGCGCCAGCAGCTTCGACAGTCTATATCAGCCCCAGCATTTT.

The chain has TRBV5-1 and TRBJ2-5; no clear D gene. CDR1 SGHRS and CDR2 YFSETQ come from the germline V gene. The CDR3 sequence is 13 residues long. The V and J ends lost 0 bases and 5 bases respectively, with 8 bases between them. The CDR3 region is CASSLGRRETQYF. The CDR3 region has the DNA TGCGCCAGCAGCTTGGGCCGGCGGGAGACCCAGTACTTC.

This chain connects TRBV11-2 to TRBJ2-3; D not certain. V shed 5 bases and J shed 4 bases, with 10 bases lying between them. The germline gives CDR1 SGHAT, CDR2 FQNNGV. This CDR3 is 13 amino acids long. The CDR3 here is CASSARRPDTQYF. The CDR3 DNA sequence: TGTGCCAGCAGCGCGCGCAGGCCAGATACGCAGTATTTT.

In DNA, the CDR3 is TGTGCCAGCAGCTCGGACAGGGCTTATGGCTACACCTTC. Its protein product is CASSSDRAYGYTF. The chain carries TRBV7-8 and TRBJ1-2, with TRBD1 matching 8 bases. The CDR3 totals 13 residues. CDR1 SGHVS and CDR2 FQNEAQ come from the germline V gene. The V segment lost 4 bases and the J segment 5 bases; nucleotides outside the gene matches: 3.

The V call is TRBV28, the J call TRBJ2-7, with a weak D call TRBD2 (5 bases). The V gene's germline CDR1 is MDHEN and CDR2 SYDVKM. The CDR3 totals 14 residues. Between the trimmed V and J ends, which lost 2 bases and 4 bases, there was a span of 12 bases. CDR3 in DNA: TGTGCCAGCAGTTTAGCTAGCTCAAGATACGAGCAGTACTTC. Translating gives CASSLASSRYEQYF.

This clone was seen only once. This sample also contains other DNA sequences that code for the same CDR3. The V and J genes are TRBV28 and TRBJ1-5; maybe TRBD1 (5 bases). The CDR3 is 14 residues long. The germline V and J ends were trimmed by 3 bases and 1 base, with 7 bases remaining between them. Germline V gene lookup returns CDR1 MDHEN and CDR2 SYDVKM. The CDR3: CASSLGGSNQPQHF. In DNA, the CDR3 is TGTGCCAGCAGTTTGGGGGGGAGCAATCAGCCCCAGCATTTT.

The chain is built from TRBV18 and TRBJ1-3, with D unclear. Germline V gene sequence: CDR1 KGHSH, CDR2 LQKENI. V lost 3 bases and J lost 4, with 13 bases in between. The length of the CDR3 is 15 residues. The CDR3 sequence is CASSPPVGRGNTIYF. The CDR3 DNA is TGTGCCAGCTCACCCCCGGTCGGGAGAGGAAACACCATATATTTT.

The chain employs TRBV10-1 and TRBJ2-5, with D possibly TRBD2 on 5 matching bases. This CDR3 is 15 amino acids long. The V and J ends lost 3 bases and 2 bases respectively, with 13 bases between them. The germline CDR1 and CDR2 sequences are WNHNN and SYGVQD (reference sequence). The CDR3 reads CASSDEGEGQETQYF. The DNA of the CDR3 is TGCGCCAGCAGTGATGAGGGAGAAGGACAAGAGACCCAGTACTTC.

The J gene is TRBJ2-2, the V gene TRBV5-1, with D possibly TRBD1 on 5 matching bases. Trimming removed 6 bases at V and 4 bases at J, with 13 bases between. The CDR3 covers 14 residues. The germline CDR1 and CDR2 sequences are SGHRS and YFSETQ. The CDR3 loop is CASTPGAITGELFF. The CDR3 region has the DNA TGCGCCAGCACCCCTGGGGCTATCACCGGGGAGCTGTTTTTT. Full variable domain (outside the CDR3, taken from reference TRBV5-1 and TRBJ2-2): KAGVTQTPRYLIKTRGQQVTLSCSPISGHRSVSWYQQTPGQGLQFLFEYFSETQRNKGNFPGRFSGRQFSNSRSEMNVSTLELGDSALYLCASTPGAITGELFFGEGSRLTVL.

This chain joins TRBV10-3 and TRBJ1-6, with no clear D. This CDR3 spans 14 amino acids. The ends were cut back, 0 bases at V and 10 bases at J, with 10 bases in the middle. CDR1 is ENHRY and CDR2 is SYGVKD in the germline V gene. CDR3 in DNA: TGTGCCATCAGTGAGTCAACATCTGAATCACCCCTCCACTTT. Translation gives CAISESTSESPLHF.

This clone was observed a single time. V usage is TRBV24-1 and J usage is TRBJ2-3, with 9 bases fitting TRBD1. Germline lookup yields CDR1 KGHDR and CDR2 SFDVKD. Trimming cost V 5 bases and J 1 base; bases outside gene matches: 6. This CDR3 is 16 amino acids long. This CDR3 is CATSGRQGGGTDTQYF. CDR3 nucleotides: TGTGCCACCAGTGGTCGACAGGGGGGAGGCACAGATACGCAGTATTTT.

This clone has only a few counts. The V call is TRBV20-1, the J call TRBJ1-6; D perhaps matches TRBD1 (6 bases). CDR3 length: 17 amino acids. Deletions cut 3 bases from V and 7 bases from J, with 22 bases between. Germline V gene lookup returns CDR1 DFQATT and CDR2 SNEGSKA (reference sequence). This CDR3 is CSASLPTGRRMNSPLHF. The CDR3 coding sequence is TGCAGTGCTAGTTTACCGACAGGACGCCGAATGAATTCACCCCTCCACTTT.

Written as DNA, the CDR3 is TGTGCCAGTGGCAGGATGGGAAACACCATATATTTT. It translates to CASGRMGNTIYF. The rearrangement uses TRBV2 and TRBJ1-3; D is uncertain. Per germline, CDR1 SNHLY and CDR2 FYNNEI. The CDR3 covers 12 residues. Trimming stripped 9 bases from V and 4 bases from J, with 10 bases between. The variable domain in full, with the rest retrieved from reference TRBV2 and TRBJ1-3, is EPEVTQTPSHQVTQMGQEVILRCVPISNHLYFYWYRQILGQKVEFLVSFYNNEISEKSEIFDDQFSVERPDGSNFTLKIRSTKLEDSAMYFCASGRMGNTIYFGEGSWLTVV.

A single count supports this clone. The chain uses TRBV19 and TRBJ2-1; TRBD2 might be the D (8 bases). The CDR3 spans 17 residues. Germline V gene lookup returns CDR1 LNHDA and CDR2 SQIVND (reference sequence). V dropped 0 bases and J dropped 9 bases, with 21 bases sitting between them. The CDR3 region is CASSIDVLIAGQSEQFF. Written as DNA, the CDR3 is TGTGCCAGTAGTATAGATGTCTTAATAGCGGGACAGTCTGAGCAGTTCTTC.